This T cell receptor beta chain was observed in a study of cytomegalovirus exposure and HLA in healthy donors (dated by TCRdb to 2016 to 2017). With regard to the full study: According to a later analysis, one platform produced both the 110 or so validation repertoires and the roughly 650 repertoires of the first cohort. High-throughput TCR immunosequencing, statistical association of individual TCRs with disease status, and machine learning were combined to predict cytomegalovirus infection status. A separate validation cohort of roughly 120 different subjects was used in addition to the approximately 670-subject first cohort. The study aimed to test whether signatures of past pathogen exposure could be identified by cataloging public T cell receptors.

Library method: the immunoSEQ multiplex PCR assay. Per the original workflow: A statistical classification framework was developed to diagnose cytomegalovirus status using the catalog of TCR beta chain sequences. TCRdb's version of the immuneACCESS table is confined to in-frame rearrangements and falls short of the full clone set. An unresolved V gene accounts for under half of the shortfall where checked; the remainder is of unknown origin. D and trimming were read from the DNA, whereas the V and J calls and clone size are those reported in that table. The sample yields some 79,000 clones; 85% to 95% were counted once. In total, the top ten clones hold roughly 3% of the sample. As regards this clone: The antigen it recognizes is unknown. Base qualities are not at hand, and no much larger clone is one base apart.

CDR1 and CDR2 (SGHAT, FQNNGV) derive from the germline V gene. The CDR3 runs 18 residues from the cysteine to the phenylalanine. The DNA shown is the 54-base CDR3, in frame from base 1. Trimming costs V 5 bases and J 1 base, and their ends lie 23 bases apart. Separate from the approximately 700-subject first cohort, the validation cohort of roughly 120 subjects was the group to which the donors belonged. General conclusions and limits of the study: In both the original and validation cohorts, the classifier was reported to diagnose cytomegalovirus status with high specificity and sensitivity. A later analysis had no HLA typing for the validation cohort, so co-occurrence there was scored across all 130 or so repertoires. Most TCR sequences were observed very rarely across donors, whereas some public TCRs were present in many individuals. The authors suggested that the approach could potentially be generalized to other disease states and immunological phenotypes. The study listed 150 to 200 TCR beta chains as associated with cytomegalovirus. Subsequent analysis determined that TCRs grouped into clusters in the first cohort also showed a tendency toward co-occurrence across the 120 validation repertoires, and about 93% of cluster scores exceeded 0. In vitro tests confirmed that three of the cytomegalovirus-associated TCR beta chains recognize cytomegalovirus antigens.

This TCR was recovered from a woman between 18 and 29 years old in good health and CMV-seropositive. The sample was PBMCs. The receptor chain draws on TRBV11-2 and TRBJ2-5; a tentative D match to TRBD2 spans 6 bases. For the CDR3, the sequence is CASSNTVGGRVSQETQYF. The DNA reads as follows: TGTGCCAGCAGCAACACCGTCGGGGGTCGAGTGTCCCAAGAGACCCAGTACTTC.